The 4 T cell receptor beta chains listed next were all sequenced from one sample in a study of cytomegalovirus exposure and HLA in healthy donors. Use of 60 Vbeta and 13 Jbeta primers characterized the PCR. The table came from immunoSEQ multiplex PCR; TCRdb's copy has only in-frame clones and leaves some out. The repertoire holds 79,000 or so clones, with 60% to 80% as singletons. Material: PBMCs. These receptors were taken from a woman between 40 and 55 years old in good health and CMV-seropositive.

The chain joins TRBV7-9 to TRBJ1-3; TRBD1 matches 7 bases. The CDR3 extends over 15 amino acids. Germline trimming cut 6 bases from V and 4 bases from J; bases unmatched to any gene: 9. The germline CDR1 and CDR2 sequences are SEHNR and FQNEAQ (reference sequence). As DNA, the CDR3 is TGTGCCAGCAGTCGACACCGGGACAGAGGAAACACCATATATTTT. Protein: CASSRHRDRGNTIYF.

J is TRBJ2-3 and V is TRBV15, with D hard to call. V shed 0 bases and J shed 0 bases, with 4 bases lying between them. CDR3 length: 14 residues. The germline V gene has CDR1 LNHNV and CDR2 YYDKDF (reference sequence). DNA of the CDR3: TGTGCCACCAGCAGAGATCTCAGCACAGATACGCAGTATTTT. It encodes CATSRDLSTDTQYF. The full variable domain, with the rest looked up from reference TRBV15 and TRBJ2-3, is DAMVIQNPRYQVTQFGKPVTLSCSQTLNHNVMYWYQQKSSQAPKLLFHYYDKDFNNEADTPDNFQSRRPNTSFCFLDIRSPGLGDTAMYLCATSRDLSTDTQYFGPGTRLTVL.

The rearrangement joins TRBV5-1 to TRBJ2-7; 11 positions agree with TRBD1. V lost 0 bases, J lost 4 bases, and 3 bases stayed unmatched. There are 15 residues in the CDR3. CDR1 is SGHRS and CDR2 is YFSETQ in the germline V gene. Written as DNA, the CDR3 is TGCGCCAGCAGCTTGGGGACAGGGGGCTCGTACGAGCAGTACTTC. This gives the protein CASSLGTGGSYEQYF.

The V gene is TRBV10-3, the J gene TRBJ2-2; TRBD2 aligns across 7 bases. This CDR3 is 13 amino acids long. In germline, CDR1 is ENHRY, CDR2 SYGVKD. Trimming cost V 8 bases and J 5 bases; bases outside gene matches: 5. The CDR3 coding sequence is TGTGCCATCGGGAGGGGCGGGACCGGGGAGCTGTTTTTT. This gives the protein CAIGRGGTGELFF.